These 24 T cell receptor beta chains were all obtained from the same sample, sequenced in a study of cytomegalovirus exposure and HLA in healthy donors. 60 Vbeta and 13 Jbeta primers were used in PCR. Generated by immunoSEQ multiplex PCR, the TCRdb table keeps only in-frame clones and is missing some. The data contain some 180,000 clones, 76% of them singletons. Specimen: PBMCs. The receptors originated from a young man in good health and CMV-seronegative.

The chain has TRBV28 and TRBJ2-7; 7 positions match TRBD1. Germline-derived CDR1 and CDR2 are MDHEN and SYDVKM. The CDR3 runs 14 residues. After removal of 6 bases from V and 3 bases from J, the junction contained 8 bases not matched to a gene. DNA of the CDR3: TGTGCCAGCAGGTCAAGGGGGCTATACTACGAGCAGTACTTC. Residues: CASRSRGLYYEQYF.

This clone was recorded a few times. This chain links TRBV28 with TRBJ1-1; unclear D gene. CDR1 is MDHEN and CDR2 is SYDVKM in the germline V gene. The germline V and J ends were trimmed by 7 bases and 0 bases, with 18 bases remaining between them. The CDR3 has 16 amino acids. The CDR3 sequence is CASTPVDAGVNTEAFF. In nucleotides, the CDR3 is TGTGCCAGCACCCCTGTTGACGCCGGGGTGAACACTGAAGCTTTCTTT.

This sequence joins TRBV30 and TRBJ2-2; D possibly corresponds to TRBD2 (5 bases). The germline gives CDR1 GTSNPN, CDR2 SVGIG (reference sequence). The CDR3 sequence is 13 residues long. CDR3 loop: CAWDRTDTGELFF. In nucleotides, the CDR3 is TGTGCTTGGGATAGGACTGACACCGGGGAGCTGTTTTTT.

As regards this clone: Other DNA sequences of this sample code for an identical CDR3. The chain joins TRBV18 to TRBJ2-3; no reliable D call. V was trimmed by 3 bases and J by 0 bases, leaving 4 bases between them. This CDR3 has 13 residues. The V gene's germline CDR1 is KGHSH and CDR2 LQKENI. CDR3 nucleotide sequence: TGTGCCAGCTCACCTGGCAGCACAGATACGCAGTATTTT. As protein: CASSPGSTDTQYF. Looking up the rest from reference TRBV18 and TRBJ2-3 gives the full variable domain: NAGVMQNPRHLVRRRGQEARLRCSPMKGHSHVYWYRQLPEEGLKFMVYLQKENIIDESGMPKERFSAEFPKEGPSILRIQQVVRGDSAAYFCASSPGSTDTQYFGPGTRLTVL.

This chain connects TRBV11-2 to TRBJ2-3, with TRBD1 matching over 10 bases. CDR1 is SGHAT, CDR2 FQNNGV, per germline. The CDR3 runs to 16 residues. J was trimmed by 3 bases and V by 5 bases; bases with no gene match: 8. The CDR3 nucleotides read TGTGCCAGCAGCCGAGGACAGGGGGTGGGTACAGATACGCAGTATTTT. Translating it yields CASSRGQGVGTDTQYF.

The chain links TRBV9 to TRBJ2-7; D is perhaps TRBD1 (5 bases). The V gene's germline CDR1 is SGDLS and CDR2 YYNGEE. Trimming shortened V by 0 bases and J by 3 bases, and 16 bases separated the two germline ends. The CDR3 spans 16 residues. The CDR3 loop is CASSVAPTGQGYEQYF. CDR3 bases: TGTGCCAGCAGCGTAGCCCCCACTGGGCAGGGCTACGAGCAGTACTTC.

J is TRBJ2-7 and V is TRBV28; TRBD2 might be the D (6 bases). CDR3 length equals 13 residues. The V gene's germline CDR1 is MDHEN and CDR2 SYDVKM. V was trimmed by 1 base and J by 7 bases, leaving 11 bases between them. The CDR3 sequence: CASSLFGRWEQYF. In DNA, the CDR3 is TGTGCCAGCAGTTTATTCGGGAGATGGGAGCAGTACTTC.

This rearrangement joins TRBV14 to TRBJ1-2, with D unclear. Trimming stripped 1 base from V and 0 bases from J, with 6 bases between. The germline gives CDR1 SGHDN, CDR2 FVKESK. The CDR3 consists of 14 residues. The CDR3 region has the DNA TGTGCCAGCAGCCAAGCCCATGCTAACTATGGCTACACCTTC. Amino acids: CASSQAHANYGYTF.

V usage is TRBV5-5 and J usage is TRBJ1-1, with a tentative D call TRBD1 (5 bases). The CDR3 is 13 residues long. Trimming left V 1 base short and J 1 base short, with 5 bases between. Germline V lookup: CDR1 SGHKS, CDR2 YYEKEE (reference sequence). Here the CDR3 reads CASSLRGNTEAFF. The CDR3 nucleotides are TGTGCCAGCAGCTTGAGGGGGAACACTGAAGCTTTCTTT.

This chain joins TRBV9 and TRBJ1-1; D ambiguous. The V end was cut by 2 bases, the J end by 5 bases, with 10 bases between. The CDR3 spans 13 residues. In germline, CDR1 is SGDLS, CDR2 YYNGEE. For the CDR3, the DNA is TGTGCCAGCAGCGTGACGGCCGGGACTGAAGCTTTCTTT. This gives the protein CASSVTAGTEAFF. The complete variable domain, with remaining parts taken from reference TRBV9 and TRBJ1-1, reads DSGVTQTPKHLITATGQRVTLRCSPRSGDLSVYWYQQSLDQGLQFLIQYYNGEERAKGNILERFSAQQFPDLHSELNLSSLELGDSALYFCASSVTAGTEAFFGQGTRLTVV.

The V call is TRBV7-3, the J call TRBJ2-3; 13 bases agree with TRBD2. Germline CDR1 is SGHTA and CDR2 is FQGTGA. The CDR3 extends over 16 amino acids. The junction had 4 bases not matched to a gene; V was cut back by 4 bases and J by 3 bases. CDR3 bases: TGTGCCAGCAGCTACAGACTAGCGGGAGGAACAGATACGCAGTATTTT. Its protein product is CASSYRLAGGTDTQYF.

The rearrangement links TRBV28 to TRBJ1-5; 9 bases agree with TRBD1. Germline CDR1 MDHEN, CDR2 SYDVKM. After removal of 6 bases from V and 6 bases from J, the junction contained 9 bases not matched to a gene. This CDR3 spans 15 amino acids. The DNA of the CDR3 is TGTGCCAGCAGGCGTACCGGGACAGGGATTCAGCCCCAGCATTTT. Encoded protein: CASRRTGTGIQPQHF.

This sequence joins TRBV30 and TRBJ1-2, with D possibly TRBD1 on 6 matching bases. CDR1 GTSNPN and CDR2 SVGIG come from the germline V gene (reference sequence). This CDR3 comprises 14 residues. The V end was cut by 7 bases, the J end by 4 bases, with 19 bases between. CDR3 sequence: CAFLPRDKSYGYTF. Written as DNA, the CDR3 is TGTGCCTTTCTCCCCCGGGACAAGTCCTATGGCTACACCTTC.

The chain joins TRBV28 to TRBJ1-4; 7 positions match TRBD1. The CDR3 is made up of 14 amino acids. Germline loops: CDR1 MDHEN, CDR2 SYDVKM. J gave up 8 bases and V 6 bases, and 9 bases lay outside the gene matches. This CDR3 reads CASSNTGVEEKLFF. The DNA for the CDR3 is TGTGCCAGCAGCAATACAGGGGTGGAGGAAAAACTGTTTTTT.

The chain recombines TRBV6-1 with TRBJ2-3, with D maybe TRBD2 (5 bases). The CDR3 has 14 residues. V shed 6 bases and J shed 10 bases, with 20 bases lying between them. Germline CDR1 MNHNS, CDR2 SASEGT. CDR3 loop: CASSGEGWSGAQYF. CDR3 nucleotide sequence: TGTGCCAGCAGCGGGGAAGGCTGGTCCGGGGCGCAGTATTTT.

This clone has just one count. The CDR3 coding sequence is TGTGCCAGCAATCCCGCCGGGACAGGGGCCCTTGGAGAGACCCAGTACTTC. This gives the protein CASNPAGTGALGETQYF. The rearrangement links TRBV25-1 to TRBJ2-5; the match to TRBD1 covers 10 bases. CDR1 and CDR2 (germline): MGHDK, SYGVNS. CDR3 length: 17 residues. V shed 7 bases, J shed 4 bases, and the junction held 15 bases outside the gene matches.

This clone was observed a few times. The chain recombines TRBV6-4 with TRBJ1-1, with D perhaps matching TRBD1 (6 bases). The CDR3 spans 14 residues. Deletions cut 6 bases from V and 1 base from J, with 12 bases between. Germline V gives CDR1 MRHNA, CDR2 SNTAGT. Here the CDR3 reads CASSTGGPNTEAFF. The CDR3, as DNA: TGTGCCAGCAGCACGGGGGGCCCGAACACTGAAGCTTTCTTT.

The chain links TRBV28 to TRBJ1-6, with 8 bases fitting TRBD1. The CDR3 extends over 18 amino acids. With V trimmed by 6 bases and J by 6 bases, 16 bases remained unmatched. CDR1 and CDR2 from the germline V gene are MDHEN and SYDVKM. The CDR3, as DNA: TGTGCCAGCAGCCTCCCTGGACAGGGAAGAGCGGGTAATTCACCCCTCCACTTT. Its translation: CASSLPGQGRAGNSPLHF.

The rearrangement links TRBV5-5 to TRBJ1-5; possibly TRBD1 for D (6 bases). Germline values: CDR1 SGHKS, CDR2 YYEKEE (reference sequence). V shed 3 bases and J shed 5 bases, with 21 bases lying between them. CDR3 length: 17 residues. The CDR3 loop reads CASSWGFGGGPYQPQHF. CDR3 nucleotides: TGTGCCAGCAGCTGGGGGTTTGGGGGGGGGCCGTATCAGCCCCAGCATTTT.

V is TRBV6-1 and J is TRBJ2-7, with 9 bases that match TRBD1. The CDR3 is 15 amino acids. The germline V gene has CDR1 MNHNS and CDR2 SASEGT. The trim removed 4 bases at V and 4 bases at J, leaving 8 bases unmatched. CDR3 in amino acids: CASSARDRDLYEQYF. The CDR3 DNA sequence: TGTGCCAGCAGTGCCCGGGACAGGGACCTTTACGAGCAGTACTTC.

CDR3 sequence reads: CASSLGGGGQRGEAFF. CDR3 DNA: TGTGCCAGCAGCTTGGGAGGGGGCGGCCAGAGAGGGGAAGCTTTCTTT. The chain joins TRBV5-4 to TRBJ1-1, with TRBD1 matching 7 bases. This CDR3 spans 16 amino acids. Unmatched junction bases numbered 13, after V lost 0 bases and J lost 8 bases. CDR1 is SGHNT and CDR2 is YYREEE in the germline V gene (reference sequence).

The gene calls are TRBV9 and TRBJ2-2; the match to TRBD1 covers 7 bases. Unmatched junction bases numbered 10, after V lost 4 bases and J lost 4 bases. This CDR3 is built from 16 residues. Germline lookup yields CDR1 SGDLS and CDR2 YYNGEE. The CDR3 region has the DNA TGTGCCAGCAGCTCCCACTCCGGGACAGCCACCGGGGAGCTGTTTTTT. Protein product: CASSSHSGTATGELFF.

V is TRBV5-6 and J is TRBJ1-5; D is undetermined. Germline lookup yields CDR1 SGHDT and CDR2 YYEEEE. The CDR3 loop spans 15 amino acids. The V and J ends lost 3 bases and 5 bases respectively, with 15 bases between them. The CDR3 nucleotides are TGTGCCAGCAGCTCCCGGGAAGGTCGGGATCAGCCCCAGCATTTT. It translates to CASSSREGRDQPQHF.

The chain couples TRBV4-2 to TRBJ2-7, with 8 bases that match TRBD2. CDR3 length: 17 amino acids. Germline V gene lookup returns CDR1 LGHNA and CDR2 YNFKEQ. With V trimmed by 1 base and J by 6 bases, 14 bases remained unmatched. Here the CDR3 reads CASSQVGSGSGAPEQYF. The CDR3 DNA is TGTGCCAGCAGCCAAGTCGGGTCGGGTAGCGGGGCGCCCGAGCAGTACTTC.